This T cell receptor beta chain was documented in a study of blood T cell repertoires in COVID-19 (dated by TCRdb to 2018 to 2020). In the study overall: The collaborator samples originated in the United States, Italy and Spain and spanned the acute and convalescent phases of COVID-19. The material from the prospective study consisted of cDNA or gDNA derived from T cells, B-cell-depleted T cells, or PBMCs. The dataset comprised deeply sampled blood TCRbeta repertoires from subjects exposed to, actively infected with, or recovered from COVID-19. The repertoires were released in a freely available public database meant as a resource for research on the immune response to SARS-CoV-2. Samples were obtained from the ongoing ImmuneRACE study (first 160 participants) and from 1,254 subjects provided by 6 global collaborators. A de-identified subject ID, COVID-19 status, age in years and sex were almost always included in the sample metadata. Where available, HLA class I and class II types were obtained from metadata supplied by the sample provider rather than from assay-based typing. What the work shows at the level of the full study, not this receptor alone: Clinical and demographic metadata were provided uncurated, with the amount varying by source and participant.

For CDR1 and CDR2, the germline V gene lists SGHAT and FQNNGV. Relative to germline, V is missing 4 bases and J is missing 8 bases, with 7 bases of the junction outside any gene match. The CDR3 goes from the cysteine to the phenylalanine over 14 residues. Only the CDR3 DNA stays, 42 bases, in frame from base 1. TCRbeta CDR3 regions were amplified from genomic DNA using the immunoSEQ Assay, a bias-controlled multiplex PCR. Per the source publication's procedure: Within the assay, amplification of reference gene primers was used to estimate how many nucleated cells each sample contained. To quantify the absolute abundance of each unique TCRbeta CDR3 rearrangement, sequence reads were collapsed and filtered. For each sample, productive Simpson clonality was calculated by taking the square root of Simpson's diversity index across productive rearrangements. TCRdb limited this immuneACCESS table to in-frame rearrangements with V and J called. A share of clones is missing; checked studies link under half to unresolved V genes, and the rest is unexplained. V, J and clone size are those of that table, while D and trimming were read from the DNA. This sample lists 200,000 or so clones; about 80% were detected once. The ten top clones hold roughly 3% of the sample.

Details on this clone: Its antigen is currently not known. Base qualities were left out, and no much larger clone turns up one base away.

Samples from volunteer blood donors who had recovered from COVID-19 were contributed by a second Seattle source. The collaborating institutions used their own protocols to collect whole blood in K2EDTA tubes. For TCRbeta analysis, collaborators shipped samples in one of three forms: frozen whole blood, isolated PBMCs, or DNA extracted from either of those sample types. This receptor was obtained from a woman in her 30s who had recovered from COVID-19. The specimen sequenced was peripheral blood. The rearrangement combines TRBV11-2 with TRBJ1-2, with 10 central nucleotides matching TRBD1. The nucleotide sequence reads as follows: TGTGCCAGCAGCTCCGGACAGGGGGAAGGGGGCTACACCTTC. The encoded protein is CASSSGQGEGGYTF. The reference TRBV11-2 and TRBJ1-2 proteins fill in what lies around the CDR3, so the full variable domain reads EAGVAQSPRYKIIEKRQSVAFWCNPISGHATLYWYQQILGQGPKLLIQFQNNGVVDDSQLPKDRFSAERLKGVDSTLKIQPAKLEDSAVYLCASSSGQGEGGYTFGSGTRLTVV.